This paragraph covers one T cell receptor beta chain sequence. Its antigen is not known. The identical CDR3 is also encoded by other nucleotide sequences in the sample. The PCR was carried out with 60 Vbeta primers and 13 Jbeta primers. Assay: immunoSEQ multiplex PCR; the TCRdb copy retains only in-frame clones and omits some. The table has 90,000 to 150,000 clones, 82% seen once. The record originates from a study of cytomegalovirus exposure and HLA in healthy donors. As for the study in general: Drawn from HLA-typed donors, about 85 million unique TCRs were held in an early data release.

Points from the study as a whole: In a later analysis, an Asian-associated ancestry cluster reportedly showed fewer N-insertions than the approximately 620-donor mean. Associated with cytomegalovirus, according to the listing, were 150 to 200 TCR beta chains. The availability of immune exposure information extended only to CMV serostatus.

This clonotype was obtained from a woman younger than 30 in good health and CMV-seronegative. The sequenced sample was PBMCs.

The CDR3 reads CASSQVPAGSSEAFF. CDR3 sequence (DNA): TGCGCCAGCAGCCAAGTCCCCGCGGGGAGCTCTGAAGCTTTCTTT. The V call is TRBV4-1, the J call TRBJ1-1; D is ambiguous. The germline CDR1 and CDR2 sequences are MGHRA and YSYEKL. Trimming left V 1 base short and J 6 bases short, with 15 bases between. The CDR3 covers 15 residues.